One sample yielded the 8 T cell receptor beta chains listed below, sequenced in a study of technical replicates of blood from a handful of donors. Repertoires were generated with immunoSEQ multiplex PCR, while TCRdb's copy carries only in-frame clones and drops some. The repertoire consists of approximately 75,000 clones, with around 97% occurring once and the leading ten covering roughly 0.2%. Sequencing used T cells isolated from PBMCs. These receptors all stem from a human donor in good health.

This chain links TRBV11-2 with TRBJ1-2; D possibly corresponds to TRBD1 (5 bases). This CDR3 has 13 residues. Germline V gene lookup returns CDR1 SGHAT and CDR2 FQNNGV. V lost 6 bases and J 8 bases, leaving 16 bases between the germline ends. The CDR3 sequence: CASRPRDSRGYTF. The CDR3 region has the DNA TGTGCCAGCAGGCCCAGGGATTCCAGGGGCTACACCTTC. Full variable domain (outside the CDR3, taken from reference TRBV11-2 and TRBJ1-2): EAGVAQSPRYKIIEKRQSVAFWCNPISGHATLYWYQQILGQGPKLLIQFQNNGVVDDSQLPKDRFSAERLKGVDSTLKIQPAKLEDSAVYLCASRPRDSRGYTFGSGTRLTVV.

The chain couples TRBV4-1 to TRBJ1-2; TRBD1 is a possible D gene (6 bases). Germline CDR1 reads MGHRA; CDR2 reads YSYEKL. There are 15 residues in the CDR3. Trimming removed 1 base at V and 7 bases at J, with 16 bases between. The CDR3 nucleotides read TGCGCCAGCAGCCAAGGATACAGGGATCGGGGTGGCTACACCTTC. It encodes CASSQGYRDRGGYTF.

The J gene is TRBJ1-2, the V gene TRBV5-5; weak D call: TRBD1 (5 bases). The CDR3 is 10 residues long. From germline, CDR1 is SGHKS and CDR2 YYEKEE (reference sequence). V was trimmed by 9 bases and J by 6 bases, leaving 9 bases between them. The CDR3 protein is CATGNHGYTF. DNA of the CDR3: TGTGCCACAGGGAACCATGGCTACACCTTC.

This clone appeared a single time. J is TRBJ2-2 and V is TRBV28, with 12 nucleotides matching TRBD2. The CDR3 has 18 amino acids. Unmatched junction bases numbered 8, after V lost 2 bases and J lost 4 bases. The germline CDR1 and CDR2 sequences are MDHEN and SYDVKM. CDR3 DNA: TGTGCCAGCAGTTTACGGTCACTAGCGGGAGGACCCACCGGGGAGCTGTTTTTT. Translating gives CASSLRSLAGGPTGELFF.

For the CDR3, the DNA is TGCGCCAGCAGCCAAGGGACTAATCCTTACTACGAGCAGTACTTC. Translating gives CASSQGTNPYYEQYF. The J gene is TRBJ2-7, the V gene TRBV4-1; D may be TRBD2 (6 bases). Per germline, CDR1 MGHRA and CDR2 YSYEKL. This CDR3 contains 15 residues. V was pared by 1 base and J by 3 bases, with 13 bases between.

CDR3: CASSQITGTGGYGYTF. As DNA, the CDR3 is TGTGCCAGCAGCCAAATCACCGGGACAGGGGGCTATGGCTACACCTTC. The chain employs TRBV14 and TRBJ1-2; 11 nucleotides align to TRBD1. The germline V gene has CDR1 SGHDN and CDR2 FVKESK. V shed 2 bases, J shed 4 bases, and the junction held 6 bases outside the gene matches. CDR3 length equals 16 residues.

This chain connects TRBV6-5 to TRBJ2-4, with D perhaps matching TRBD2 (6 bases). CDR3 length: 16 amino acids. Germline CDR1 reads MNHEY; CDR2 reads SVGAGI. Trimming removed 0 bases from V and 6 bases from J, with 15 bases in between. The DNA for the CDR3 is TGTGCCAGCAGTTACTCGAGTCTACTAGCCGGAAACATTCAGTACTTC. It codes for CASSYSSLLAGNIQYF.

This chain links TRBV6-1 with TRBJ2-7; the match to TRBD2 covers 8 bases. The CDR3 is made up of 15 amino acids. Germline CDR1 MNHNS, CDR2 SASEGT. The ends lost 4 bases at V and 6 bases at J; junction bases unmatched: 11. The CDR3 region is CASSGKLLTSGEQYF. The CDR3 region has the DNA TGTGCCAGCAGTGGAAAACTTCTCACTAGCGGCGAGCAGTACTTC.